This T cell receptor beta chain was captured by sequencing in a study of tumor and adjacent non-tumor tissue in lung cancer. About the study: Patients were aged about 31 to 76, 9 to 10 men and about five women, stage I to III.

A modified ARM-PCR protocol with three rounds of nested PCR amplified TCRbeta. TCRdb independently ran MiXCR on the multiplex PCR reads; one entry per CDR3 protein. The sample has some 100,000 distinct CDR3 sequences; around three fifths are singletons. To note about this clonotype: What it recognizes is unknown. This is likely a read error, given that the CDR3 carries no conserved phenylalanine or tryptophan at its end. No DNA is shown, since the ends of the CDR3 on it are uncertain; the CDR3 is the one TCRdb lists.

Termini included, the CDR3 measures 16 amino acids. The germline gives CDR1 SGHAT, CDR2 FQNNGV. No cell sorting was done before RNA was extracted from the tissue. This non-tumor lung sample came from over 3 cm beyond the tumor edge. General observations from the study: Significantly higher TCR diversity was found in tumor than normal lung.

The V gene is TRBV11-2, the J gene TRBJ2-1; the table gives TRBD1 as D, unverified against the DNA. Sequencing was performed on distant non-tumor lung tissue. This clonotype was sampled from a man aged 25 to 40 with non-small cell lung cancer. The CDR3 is CASSLDWTGGVDEHFL.